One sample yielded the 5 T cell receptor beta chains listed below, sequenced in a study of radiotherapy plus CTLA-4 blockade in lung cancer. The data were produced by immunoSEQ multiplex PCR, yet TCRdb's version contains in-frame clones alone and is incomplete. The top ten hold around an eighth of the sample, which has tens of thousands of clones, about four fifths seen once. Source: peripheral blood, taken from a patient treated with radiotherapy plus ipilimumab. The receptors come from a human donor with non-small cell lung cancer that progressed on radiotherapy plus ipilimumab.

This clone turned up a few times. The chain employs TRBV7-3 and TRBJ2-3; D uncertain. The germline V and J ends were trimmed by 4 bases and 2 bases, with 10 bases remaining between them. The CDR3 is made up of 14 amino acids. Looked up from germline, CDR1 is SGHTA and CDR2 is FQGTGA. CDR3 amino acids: CASSSEGYTDTQYF. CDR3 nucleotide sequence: TGTGCCAGCAGCTCAGAAGGGTACACAGATACGCAGTATTTT.

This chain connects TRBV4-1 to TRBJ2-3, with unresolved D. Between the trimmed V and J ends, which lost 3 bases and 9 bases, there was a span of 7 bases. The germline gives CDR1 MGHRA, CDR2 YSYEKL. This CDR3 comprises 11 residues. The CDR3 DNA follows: TGCGCCAGCAGCCAGGGCCCCACGCAGTATTTT. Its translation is CASSQGPTQYF.

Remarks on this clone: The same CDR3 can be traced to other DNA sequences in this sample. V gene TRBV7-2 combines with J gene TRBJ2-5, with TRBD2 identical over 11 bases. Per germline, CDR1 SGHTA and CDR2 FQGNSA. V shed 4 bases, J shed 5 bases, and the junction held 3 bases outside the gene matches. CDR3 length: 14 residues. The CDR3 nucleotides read TGTGCCAGCAGCTCCACTAGCGGGGGTGAGACCCAGTACTTC. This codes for CASSSTSGGETQYF.

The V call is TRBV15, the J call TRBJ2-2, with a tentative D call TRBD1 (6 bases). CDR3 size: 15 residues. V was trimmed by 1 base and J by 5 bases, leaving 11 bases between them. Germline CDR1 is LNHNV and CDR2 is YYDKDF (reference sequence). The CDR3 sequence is CATSRVRQGTGELFF. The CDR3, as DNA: TGTGCCACCAGCAGAGTAAGGCAGGGGACCGGGGAGCTGTTTTTT.

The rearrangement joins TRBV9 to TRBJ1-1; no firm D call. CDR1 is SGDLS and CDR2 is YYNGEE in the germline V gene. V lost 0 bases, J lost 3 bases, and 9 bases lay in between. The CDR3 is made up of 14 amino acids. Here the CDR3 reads CASSVADGYTEAFF. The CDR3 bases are TGTGCCAGCAGCGTAGCAGACGGATACACTGAAGCTTTCTTT.